This T cell receptor (beta chain) was documented in a study of cytomegalovirus exposure and HLA in healthy donors. Sequencing used immunoSEQ multiplex PCR; TCRdb keeps in-frame clones, though not all of them. The sample includes under 200,000 clones, about 81% seen only once; the top ten take 1% to 1.5%. The CDR3 is 14 amino acids. The V gene lost 2 bases and the J gene lost 7 bases, with 12 bases spanning the gap. The germline gives CDR1 SEHNR, CDR2 FQNEAQ (reference sequence). The chain combines TRBV7-9 with TRBJ2-1; D is ambiguous. Sequencing input: PBMCs. The receptor was isolated from a woman in her 30s in good health and CMV-seronegative. CDR3 residues: CASSLPVLKNEQFF. CDR3 DNA sequence: TGTGCCAGCAGCTTACCCGTCTTAAAAAATGAGCAGTTCTTC.